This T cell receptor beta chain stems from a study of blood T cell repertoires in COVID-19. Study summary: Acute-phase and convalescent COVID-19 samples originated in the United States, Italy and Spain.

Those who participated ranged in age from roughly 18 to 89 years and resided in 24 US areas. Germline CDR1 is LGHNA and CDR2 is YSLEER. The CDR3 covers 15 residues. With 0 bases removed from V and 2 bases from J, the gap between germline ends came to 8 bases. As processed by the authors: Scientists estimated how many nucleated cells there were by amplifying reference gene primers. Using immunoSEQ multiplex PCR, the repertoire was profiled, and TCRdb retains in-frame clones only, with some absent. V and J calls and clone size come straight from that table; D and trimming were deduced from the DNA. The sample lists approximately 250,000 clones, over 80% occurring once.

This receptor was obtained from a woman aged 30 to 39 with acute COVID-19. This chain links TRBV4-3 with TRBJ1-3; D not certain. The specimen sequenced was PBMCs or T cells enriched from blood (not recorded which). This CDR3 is CASSQDRQTGNTIYF. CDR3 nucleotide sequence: TGCGCCAGCAGCCAAGACCGCCAGACTGGAAACACCATATATTTT.